What follows is one TCR beta chain and its context. Other nucleotide sequences from this sample produce the same CDR3. The data were taken from a study of shared clonotypes between healthy human individuals. Measured with immunoSEQ multiplex PCR; TCRdb has only the in-frame clones, and not every one. The repertoire holds hundreds of thousands of clones, roughly 70% seen once, with roughly a tenth in the top ten. CDR3 length: 12 amino acids. Between the trimmed V and J ends, which lost 0 bases and 5 bases, there was a span of 5 bases. CDR1 and CDR2 from the germline V gene are SGHKS and YYEKEE (reference sequence).

The origin of this receptor is a man aged 25 to 45 in good health. This chain uses TRBV5-5 with TRBJ2-5; D unresolved. Sequencing was performed on memory CD4+ T cells sorted from blood. This sample's subset: CD45RA-negative fraction. CDR3 sequence reads: CASSLARETQYF. The CDR3 coding sequence is TGTGCCAGCAGCTTGGCTCGGGAGACCCAGTACTTC.